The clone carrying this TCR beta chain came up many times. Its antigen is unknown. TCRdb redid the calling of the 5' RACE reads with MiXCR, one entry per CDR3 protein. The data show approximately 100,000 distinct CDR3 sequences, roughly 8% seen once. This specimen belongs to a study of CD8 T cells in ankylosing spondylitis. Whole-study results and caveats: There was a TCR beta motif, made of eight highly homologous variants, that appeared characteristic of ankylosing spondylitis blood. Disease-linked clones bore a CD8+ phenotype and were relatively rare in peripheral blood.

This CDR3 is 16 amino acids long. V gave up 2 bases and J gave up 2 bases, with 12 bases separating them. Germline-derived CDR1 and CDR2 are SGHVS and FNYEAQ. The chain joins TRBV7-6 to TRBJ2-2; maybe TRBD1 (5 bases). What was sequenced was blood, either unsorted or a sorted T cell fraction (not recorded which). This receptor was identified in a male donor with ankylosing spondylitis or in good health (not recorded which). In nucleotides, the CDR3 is TGTGCCAGCAGCTTACCCCTACAGGATAACACCGGGGAGCTGTTTTTT. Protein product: CASSLPLQDNTGELFF.